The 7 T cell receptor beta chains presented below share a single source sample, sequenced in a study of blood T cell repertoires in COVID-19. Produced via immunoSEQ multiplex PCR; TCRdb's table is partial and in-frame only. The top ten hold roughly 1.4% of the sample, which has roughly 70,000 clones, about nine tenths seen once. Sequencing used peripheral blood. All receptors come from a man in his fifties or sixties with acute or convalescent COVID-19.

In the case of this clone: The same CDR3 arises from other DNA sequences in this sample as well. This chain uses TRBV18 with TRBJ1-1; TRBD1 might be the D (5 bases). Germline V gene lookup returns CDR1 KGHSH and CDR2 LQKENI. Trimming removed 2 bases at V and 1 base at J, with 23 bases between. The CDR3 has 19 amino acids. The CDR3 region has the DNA TGTGCCAGCTCACCAACGGCAATGCAGGGCCCCCCTCCGAACACTGAAGCTTTCTTT. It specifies CASSPTAMQGPPPNTEAFF.

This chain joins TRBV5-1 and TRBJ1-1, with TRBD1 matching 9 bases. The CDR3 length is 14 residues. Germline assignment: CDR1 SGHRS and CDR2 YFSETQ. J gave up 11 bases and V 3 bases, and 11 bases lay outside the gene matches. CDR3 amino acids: CASSYGVQGADAFF. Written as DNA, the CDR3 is TGCGCCAGCAGCTATGGGGTACAGGGGGCGGATGCTTTCTTT.

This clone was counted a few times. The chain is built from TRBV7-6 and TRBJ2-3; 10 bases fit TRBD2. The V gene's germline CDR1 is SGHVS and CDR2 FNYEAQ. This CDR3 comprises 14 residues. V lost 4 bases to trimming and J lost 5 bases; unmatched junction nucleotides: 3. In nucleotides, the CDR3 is TGTGCCAGCAGCTCGAGGACTAGCGGAGATACGCAGTATTTT. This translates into CASSSRTSGDTQYF. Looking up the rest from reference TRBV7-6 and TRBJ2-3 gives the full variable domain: GAGVSQSPRYKVTKRGQDVALRCDPISGHVSLYWYRQALGQGPEFLTYFNYEAQQDKSGLPNDRFSAERPEGSISTLTIQRTEQRDSAMYRCASSSRTSGDTQYFGPGTRLTVL.

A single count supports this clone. CDR3 amino acids: CASSPPTSGGARDTQYF. CDR3 sequence (DNA): TGTGCCAGCAGCCCCCCAACTAGCGGGGGGGCCAGAGATACGCAGTATTTT. The V and J genes are TRBV3-1 (or the pseudogene TRBV3-2) and TRBJ2-3, with 13 positions matching TRBD2. V shed 4 bases and J 5 bases; nucleotides not matched to a gene: 9. The CDR3 is 17 amino acids. Looked up from germline, CDR1 is LGHDT and CDR2 is YNNKEL (reference sequence).

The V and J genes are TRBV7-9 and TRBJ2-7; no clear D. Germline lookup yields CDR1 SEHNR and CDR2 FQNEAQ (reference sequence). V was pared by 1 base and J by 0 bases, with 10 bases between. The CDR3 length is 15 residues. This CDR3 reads CASSLVGQSSYEQYF. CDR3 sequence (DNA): TGTGCCAGCAGCTTAGTGGGCCAGAGCTCCTACGAGCAGTACTTC.

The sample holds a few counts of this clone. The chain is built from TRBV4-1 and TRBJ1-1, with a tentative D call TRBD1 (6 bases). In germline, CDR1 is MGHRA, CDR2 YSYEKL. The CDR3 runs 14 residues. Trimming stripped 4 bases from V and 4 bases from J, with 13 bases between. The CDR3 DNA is TGCGCCAGCAGCCCCCCAGGGGAAATCACTGAAGCTTTCTTT. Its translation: CASSPPGEITEAFF.

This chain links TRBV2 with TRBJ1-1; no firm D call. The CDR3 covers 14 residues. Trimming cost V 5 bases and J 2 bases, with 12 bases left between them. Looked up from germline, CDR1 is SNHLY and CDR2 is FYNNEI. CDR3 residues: CASSPFGGNTEAFF. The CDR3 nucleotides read TGTGCCAGCAGTCCCTTTGGAGGTAACACTGAAGCTTTCTTT.